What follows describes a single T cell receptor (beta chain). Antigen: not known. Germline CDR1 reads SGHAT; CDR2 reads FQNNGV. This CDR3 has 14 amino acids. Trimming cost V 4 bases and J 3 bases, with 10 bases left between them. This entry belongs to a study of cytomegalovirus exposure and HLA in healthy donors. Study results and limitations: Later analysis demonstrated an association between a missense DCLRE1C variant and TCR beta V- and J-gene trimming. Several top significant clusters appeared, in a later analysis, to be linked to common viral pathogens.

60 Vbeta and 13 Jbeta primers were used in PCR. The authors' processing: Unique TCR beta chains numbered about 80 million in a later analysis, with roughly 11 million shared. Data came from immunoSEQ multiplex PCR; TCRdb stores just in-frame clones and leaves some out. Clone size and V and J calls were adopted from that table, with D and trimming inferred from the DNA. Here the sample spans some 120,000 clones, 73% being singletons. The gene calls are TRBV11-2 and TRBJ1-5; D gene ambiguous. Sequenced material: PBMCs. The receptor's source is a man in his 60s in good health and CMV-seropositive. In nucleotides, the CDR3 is TGTGCCAGCAGCTCCCGCCCTACCAATCAGCCCCAGCATTTT. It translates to CASSSRPTNQPQHF.